This is a list of T cell receptor beta chains from one sample in a study of T cell repertoires in cytomegalovirus infection. TCRdb re-derived calls from the reads in MiXCR, one entry per CDR3 protein. The sample holds about 890,000 distinct CDR3 sequences, approximately 31% seen once. The antigens these receptors bind are not known. Sequenced here: cultured CD8+ T cells from PBMCs, sampled from culture after CMV antigen stimulation. The receptors come from a human donor in good health (CMV status not recorded). Some clones in this sample may be carry-over from other donors' samples. Both conserved end residues are part of each CDR3. The D gene is left open where the match is weak. A clone size is listed for some rows: how often the clone was seen (once, few, many), or a class if it is expanded.

J gene | clone size | V gene | D gene | CDR3 protein | CDR3 DNA
TRBJ2-1 | few | TRBV7-9 | TRBD2 | CASSLGTMRGGPGQFF | TGTGCCAGCAGCTTAGGGACTATGCGGGGGGGCCCGGGGCAGTTCTTC
TRBJ2-1 | few | TRBV18 | TRBD1 | CASSPPTGEDEQFF | TGTGCCAGCTCACCACCGACAGGGGAGGATGAGCAGTTCTTC
TRBJ1-2 | few | TRBV10-2 | TRBD1 | CASSELQGAGYTF | TGCGCCAGCAGTGAGCTACAGGGGGCTGGCTACACCTTC
TRBJ2-2 | few | TRBV7-6 | - | CANSTGLGDTGELFF | TGTGCCAACAGCACCGGACTGGGGGACACCGGGGAGCTGTTTTTT
TRBJ1-2 | - | TRBV4-1 | - | CASSHPNGYTF | TGCGCCAGCAGCCATCCTAACGGCTACACCTTC
TRBJ2-1 | - | TRBV12-5 | TRBD1 | CASGRPGQYNEQFF | TGTGCTAGTGGTCGGCCGGGACAGTACAATGAGCAGTTCTTC
TRBJ2-5 | - | TRBV6-2/TRBV6-3 | - | CASISTGGIDWTQYF | TGTGCCAGCATTAGTACAGGCGGAATTGATTGGACCCAGTACTTC
TRBJ2-3 | many | TRBV6-1 | TRBD2 | CASSSGLAGIDTQYF | TGTGCCAGCAGTTCGGGACTAGCGGGCATAGATACGCAGTATTTT
TRBJ1-3 | - | TRBV6-2/TRBV6-3 | - | CASSYSAGAEGNTIYF | TGTGCCAGCAGTTACTCGGCGGGGGCCGAAGGAAACACCATATATTTT
TRBJ1-6 | - | TRBV6-5 | - | CASSLRGGGSPLHF | TGTGCCAGCAGTCTTAGGGGGGGGGGTTCACCCCTCCACTTT
TRBJ2-1 | few | TRBV7-9 | TRBD1 | CASSLSDRGSEQFF | TGTGCCAGCAGCTTAAGTGACAGGGGGAGTGAGCAGTTCTTC
TRBJ2-1 | - | TRBV11-3 | - | CASSPDSGLSYNEQFF | TGTGCCAGCAGCCCAGACTCCGGACTATCGTACAATGAGCAGTTCTTC
TRBJ2-2 | - | TRBV20-1 | - | CSVNSGRMNTGELFF | TGCAGTGTAAACTCGGGACGGATGAACACCGGGGAGCTGTTTTTT
TRBJ1-1 | - | TRBV6-6 | - | CASSDSLDNEAFF | TGTGCCAGCAGTGACTCCTTGGACAATGAAGCTTTCTTT
TRBJ1-5 | - | TRBV20-1 | - | CSARVALHGNPQPQHF | TGCAGTGCTAGGGTCGCCCTGCATGGGAATCCTCAGCCCCAGCATTTT
TRBJ1-4 | - | TRBV5-1 | TRBD1 | CASSLEGGSGEKLFF | TGCGCCAGCAGCTTGGAAGGGGGCTCGGGTGAAAAACTGTTTTTT
TRBJ2-4 | - | TRBV12-3/TRBV12-4 | - | CASSPQASGRHFVQYF | TGTGCCAGCAGTCCCCAGGCTTCCGGGCGACATTTCGTTCAGTACTTC
TRBJ1-2 | few | TRBV5-3 | - | CASSLVARVYTF | TGTGCCAGCAGCTTGGTAGCTCGGGTGTACACCTTC
TRBJ2-1 | - | TRBV4-1 | TRBD2 | CASSRHQTSGGFYNEQFF | TGCGCCAGCAGCCGCCACCAGACTAGCGGGGGATTCTACAATGAGCAGTTCTTC
TRBJ2-1 | few | TRBV4-1 | - | CASSQDPGDPYYNEQFF | TGCGCCAGCAGCCAAGATCCCGGGGACCCCTACTACAATGAGCAGTTCTTC
TRBJ2-1 | - | TRBV4-1 | TRBD2 | CASSQAPTSGLYNEQFF | TGCGCCAGCAGCCAAGCCCCGACTAGCGGGTTATACAATGAGCAGTTCTTC
TRBJ1-2 | - | TRBV19 | TRBD1 | CASSISPGTGLIYGYTF | TGTGCCAGTAGTATCTCACCCGGGACAGGACTAATCTATGGCTACACCTTC
TRBJ2-1 | - | TRBV6-6 | TRBD1 | CASSFRQGPYNKQFF | TGTGCCAGCAGCTTTCGACAGGGACCCTACAATAAGCAGTTCTTC
TRBJ2-1 | - | TRBV6-6 | - | CASSYSLAISYNEQFF | TGTGCCAGCAGTTACTCGTTGGCAATTTCCTACAATGAGCAGTTCTTC
TRBJ1-2 | - | TRBV6-6 | - | CASSYSIGTDPYGYTF | TGTGCCAGCAGTTACTCGATAGGGACGGACCCCTATGGCTACACCTTC
TRBJ2-1 | once | TRBV20-1 | - | CSARGRGDNEQFF | TGCAGTGCTAGAGGCAGGGGAGATAATGAGCAGTTCTTC
TRBJ2-3 | once | TRBV6-2/TRBV6-3 | - | CAGSPGADTQYF | TGTGCCGGATCTCCAGGGGCAGATACGCAGTATTTT
TRBJ1-5 | many | TRBV7-9 | - | CASSLIPGNQPQHF | TGTGCCAGCAGCTTAATACCAGGCAATCAGCCCCAGCATTTT